This TCR beta chain was sequenced for a study of T-cell reconstitution after alpha-beta-depleted transplantation in children. Unique molecular identifiers tagged the TCRbeta library. Each CDR3 protein is one row after TCRdb ran MiXCR on the PCR reads. The sample holds approximately 83,000 distinct CDR3 sequences, 12% seen once. This clonotype was observed a few times. The CDR3 extends over 15 amino acids. V shed 2 bases and J 3 bases; nucleotides not matched to a gene: 3. Germline loops: CDR1 SGHVS, CDR2 FNYEAQ. The receptor was isolated from a human donor who donated a stem cell graft to a child with inherited bone marrow failure. The chain combines TRBV7-6 with TRBJ2-3, with 9 bases that match TRBD2. This specimen was PBMCs from the stem cell graft donor, taken from the stem cell graft. The CDR3 is CASSLKAGGTDTQYF. The DNA for the CDR3 is TGTGCCAGCAGCTTAAAGGCGGGGGGGACAGATACGCAGTATTTT.